A single sample gave rise to the 14 T cell receptor beta chains below, sequenced in a study of blood T cell repertoires in COVID-19. Sequencing used immunoSEQ multiplex PCR; TCRdb keeps in-frame clones, though not all of them. This sample has 53,000 or so clones, with around 79% found just once. Input material: peripheral blood. Source of these receptors: a man in his fifties or sixties with acute or convalescent COVID-19.

The chain uses TRBV28 and TRBJ2-6; a weak D match, TRBD2 (5 bases). There are 15 residues in the CDR3. Germline loops: CDR1 MDHEN, CDR2 SYDVKM. V lost 6 bases and J 4 bases, leaving 13 bases between the germline ends. CDR3 residues: CASRQTGGGANVLTF. The CDR3 DNA sequence: TGTGCCAGCAGGCAAACCGGAGGAGGGGCCAACGTCCTGACTTTC.

Regarding this clone: The sample holds other DNA sequences that translate to the same CDR3. The chain carries TRBV28 and TRBJ1-1; D call uncertain. This CDR3 is built from 12 residues. V was trimmed by 3 bases and J by 2 bases, leaving 4 bases between them. Germline V gives CDR1 MDHEN, CDR2 SYDVKM. The CDR3 DNA is TGTGCCAGCAGTTTTCAAAACACTGAAGCTTTCTTT. Protein sequence: CASSFQNTEAFF. Supplemented by reference TRBV28 and TRBJ1-1, the full variable domain reads DVKVTQSSRYLVKRTGEKVFLECVQDMDHENMFWYRQDPGLGLRLIYFSYDVKMKEKGDIPEGYSVSREKKERFSLILESASTNQTSMYLCASSFQNTEAFFGQGTRLTVV.

This clone was seen only a few times. This chain joins TRBV30 and TRBJ1-3; no firm D call. Germline V lookup: CDR1 GTSNPN, CDR2 SVGIG (reference sequence). The ends were cut back, 4 bases at V and 4 bases at J, with 14 bases in the middle. The CDR3 loop spans 14 amino acids. CDR3 nucleotides: TGTGCCTGGACGGAAGGAGTGCCAGGAAACACCATATATTTT. Protein: CAWTEGVPGNTIYF.

This clone was seen a handful of times. This chain joins TRBV15 and TRBJ1-4, with TRBD1 identical over 7 bases. The CDR3 has 15 residues. Per the germline V gene, CDR1 is LNHNV and CDR2 is YYDKDF (reference sequence). V gave up 7 bases and J gave up 0 bases; unmatched junction bases: 5. DNA of the CDR3: TGTGCCACCACTTCAGGGGGACCAACTAATGAAAAACTGTTTTTT. This encodes CATTSGGPTNEKLFF.

V is TRBV2 and J is TRBJ2-3; tentatively, D is TRBD2 (6 bases). Looked up from germline, CDR1 is SNHLY and CDR2 is FYNNEI. V lost 7 bases and J 0 bases, leaving 11 bases between the germline ends. The CDR3 runs to 14 residues. The CDR3 loop is CASNVAASTDTQYF. The CDR3 DNA follows: TGTGCCAGCAATGTAGCGGCTAGCACAGATACGCAGTATTTT.

The chain recombines TRBV28 with TRBJ1-2; D remains unclear. This CDR3 has 12 residues. From germline, CDR1 is MDHEN and CDR2 SYDVKM. Between the trimmed V and J ends, which lost 1 base and 8 bases, there was a span of 8 bases. The CDR3 sequence is CASSLLYQGYTF. CDR3 nucleotide sequence: TGTGCCAGCAGTTTATTGTATCAGGGCTACACCTTC.

J is TRBJ2-1 and V is TRBV29-1; 8 nucleotides line up with TRBD2. V gave up 7 bases and J gave up 4 bases; unmatched junction bases: 9. In germline, CDR1 is SQVTM, CDR2 ANQGSEA. CDR3 length: 14 amino acids. The CDR3 region has the DNA TGCAGCGGAATTGGGATAGCGGGGTACAATGAGCAGTTCTTC. Amino acids: CSGIGIAGYNEQFF.

The chain combines TRBV29-1 with TRBJ2-7, with TRBD2 matching 10 bases. The germline CDR1 and CDR2 sequences are SQVTM and ANQGSEA. V was pared by 1 base and J by 1 base, with 10 bases of the junction left unmatched. The CDR3 has 17 amino acids. The CDR3: CSVEGPRTSGLSYEQYF. The CDR3 DNA reads TGCAGCGTTGAAGGGCCCCGGACTAGCGGTCTTTCCTACGAGCAGTACTTC.

This rearrangement joins TRBV28 to TRBJ1-2; 10 nucleotides align to TRBD1. Per the germline V gene, CDR1 is MDHEN and CDR2 is SYDVKM. This CDR3 contains 17 residues. V lost 5 bases and J lost 4; bases outside the gene matches: 13. The DNA for the CDR3 is TGTGCCAGCAGTGGGACTAAAGGACAGGGGGGAATCTATGGCTACACCTTC. This gives the protein CASSGTKGQGGIYGYTF.

There are a few counts of this clone. This chain connects TRBV15 to TRBJ1-2; no reliable D call. This CDR3 comprises 14 residues. V lost 3 bases, J lost 4 bases, and 12 bases lay in between. CDR1 is LNHNV and CDR2 is YYDKDF in the germline V gene (reference sequence). CDR3 sequence (DNA): TGTGCCACCAGCAGGGACCGGGGAGGCTATGGCTACACCTTC. Translating it yields CATSRDRGGYGYTF.

The V gene is TRBV10-3, the J gene TRBJ1-6; no reliable D call. V lost 3 bases to trimming and J lost 7 bases, with 13 bases between them. CDR3 size: 15 residues. CDR1 ENHRY and CDR2 SYGVKD come from the germline V gene. The CDR3 spells CAISETLRQNSPLHF. For the CDR3, the DNA is TGTGCCATCAGTGAAACCCTCAGGCAGAATTCACCCCTCCACTTT.

This chain links TRBV14 with TRBJ1-3; D not certain. CDR1 is SGHDN and CDR2 is FVKESK in the germline V gene. V lost 2 bases, J lost 3 bases, and 11 bases lay in between. The CDR3 sequence is 15 residues long. This CDR3 is CASSQRSRYGNTIYF. In nucleotides, the CDR3 is TGTGCCAGCAGCCAACGGTCCCGTTATGGAAACACCATATATTTT.

The genes are TRBV28 and TRBJ2-7, with D possibly matching TRBD2 (5 bases). The V gene's germline CDR1 is MDHEN and CDR2 SYDVKM. V dropped 6 bases and J dropped 6 bases, with 12 bases sitting between them. This CDR3 contains 12 residues. The CDR3: CASSLRSGEQYF. The CDR3 DNA is TGTGCCAGCAGCCTCAGAAGCGGCGAGCAGTACTTC.

This sequence joins TRBV19 and TRBJ1-1; the D gene is possibly TRBD1 (5 bases). The CDR3 is 14 residues long. V dropped 3 bases and J dropped 4 bases, with 12 bases sitting between them. Germline V gene sequence: CDR1 LNHDA, CDR2 SQIVND (reference sequence). The CDR3 nucleotides read TGTGCCAGTAGTATTCAGACAGCGAGCACTGAAGCTTTCTTT. Translation gives CASSIQTASTEAFF.